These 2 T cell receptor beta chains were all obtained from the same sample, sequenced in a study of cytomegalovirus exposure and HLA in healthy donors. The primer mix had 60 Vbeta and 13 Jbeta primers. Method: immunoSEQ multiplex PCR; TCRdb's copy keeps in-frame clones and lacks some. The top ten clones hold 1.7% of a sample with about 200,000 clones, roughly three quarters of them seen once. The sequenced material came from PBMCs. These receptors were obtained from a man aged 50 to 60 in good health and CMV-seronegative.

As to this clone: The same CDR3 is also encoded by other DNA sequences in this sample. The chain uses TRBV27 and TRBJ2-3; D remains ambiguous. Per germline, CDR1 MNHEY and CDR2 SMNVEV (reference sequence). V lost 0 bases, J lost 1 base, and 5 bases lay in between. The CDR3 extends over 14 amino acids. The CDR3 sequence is CASSLSAGTDTQYF. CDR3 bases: TGTGCCAGCAGTTTATCTGCGGGCACAGATACGCAGTATTTT.

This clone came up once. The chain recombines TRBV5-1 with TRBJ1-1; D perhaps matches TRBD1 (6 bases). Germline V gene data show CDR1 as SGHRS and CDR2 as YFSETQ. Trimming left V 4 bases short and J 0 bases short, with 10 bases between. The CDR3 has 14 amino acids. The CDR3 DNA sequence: TGCGCCAGCAGCCCGGACAGTGTGAACACTGAAGCTTTCTTT. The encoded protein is CASSPDSVNTEAFF.